The rows below give T cell receptor beta chains drawn from one sample of a study of blood T cell repertoires in COVID-19. The repertoire was sequenced with immunoSEQ multiplex PCR; TCRdb's copy has only in-frame clones and lacks some. Of 85,000 to 90,000 clones listed, roughly nine tenths were seen once; the top ten hold approximately 5.2%. Sequenced material: peripheral blood. The receptor source for this set is a woman over 75 with active COVID-19. The CDR3 runs from the conserved cysteine through the conserved F or W. A D gene is named only where the DNA matches it firmly. Part of the rows lack a size; the others show once, few, many or a class for expanded clones.

14,NA,NA,TRBV2,TRBJ1-2,CASSESGRNYGYTF,TGTGCCAGCAGTGAAAGCGGCAGGAACTATGGCTACACCTTC
13,NA,NA,TRBV9,TRBJ1-1,CASSEGGYTEAFF,TGTGCCAGCAGCGAAGGGGGTTACACTGAAGCTTTCTTT
12,NA,NA,TRBV2,TRBJ1-5,CASSLGGQPQHF,TGTGCCAGCAGTTTAGGAGGACAGCCCCAGCATTTT
14,NA,TRBD1,TRBV10-3,TRBJ2-1,CAISNRGTDNEQFF,TGTGCCATCAGTAATCGAGGGACAGACAATGAGCAGTTCTTC
14,NA,NA,TRBV4-1,TRBJ2-3,CASSQAGSTDTQYF,TGCGCCAGCAGCCAAGCAGGGTCTACAGATACGCAGTATTTT
16,once,TRBD2,TRBV19,TRBJ2-1,CASSIGGLAPYNEQFF,TGTGCCAGTAGTATAGGGGGACTAGCTCCTTACAATGAGCAGTTCTTC
15,once,TRBD2,TRBV10-3,TRBJ2-3,CAISEPRTSPDTQYF,TGTGCCATCAGTGAGCCCCGGACTAGTCCAGATACGCAGTATTTT
18,NA,TRBD2,TRBV2,TRBJ2-1,CASSRLASRARSYNEQFF,TGTGCCAGCAGTCGACTAGCCAGCCGCGCGAGGTCCTACAATGAGCAGTTCTTC
14,NA,TRBD1,TRBV10-3,TRBJ1-2,CAISPGTGNYGYTF,TGTGCCATCAGTCCCGGGACAGGGAACTATGGCTACACCTTC
12,few,NA,TRBV9,TRBJ2-3,CASRVCVDTQYF,TGTGCCAGCAGAGTATGCGTGGATACGCAGTATTTT
16,NA,NA,TRBV11-1,TRBJ2-3,CASSFRLAINTDTQYF,TGTGCCAGCAGCTTCAGGCTAGCGATAAACACAGATACGCAGTATTTT
15,NA,TRBD1,TRBV6-5,TRBJ1-1,CASKSYRGQGTEAFF,TGTGCCAGCAAATCTTACAGGGGGCAGGGCACTGAAGCTTTCTTT
14,NA,NA,TRBV2,TRBJ2-2,CASKREANTGELFF,TGTGCCAGCAAGAGAGAGGCAAACACCGGGGAGCTGTTTTTT
15,NA,TRBD2,TRBV5-4,TRBJ2-5,CASSPGTSGQETQYF,TGTGCCAGCAGCCCCGGGACTAGCGGACAAGAGACCCAGTACTTC
13,NA,NA,TRBV7-8,TRBJ2-3,CASSHTSPDTQYF,TGTGCCAGCAGCCACACTAGCCCAGATACGCAGTATTTT
15,NA,TRBD1,TRBV27,TRBJ1-6,CASRRQGGNNSPLHF,TGTGCCAGCAGACGACAGGGGGGAAATAATTCACCCCTCCACTTT
12,NA,TRBD1,TRBV5-5,TRBJ2-7,CASDRGGYEQYF,TGTGCCAGTGACAGGGGCGGATACGAGCAGTACTTC
13,NA,NA,TRBV28,TRBJ2-7,CASSFQGTYEQYF,TGTGCCAGCAGTTTCCAGGGGACCTACGAGCAGTACTTC
13,NA,TRBD1,TRBV6-2/TRBV6-3,TRBJ1-5,CASSRDSYQPQHF,TGTGCCAGCAGTAGGGACAGCTATCAGCCCCAGCATTTT
12,NA,NA,TRBV28,TRBJ2-7,CASSQRNNEQYF,TGTGCCAGCAGCCAACGAAACAACGAGCAGTACTTC
14,NA,NA,TRBV6-2/TRBV6-3,TRBJ2-7,CASSYSRQAYEQYF,TGTGCCAGCAGTTACTCTCGGCAGGCCTACGAGCAGTACTTC
16,NA,NA,TRBV4-3,TRBJ2-1,CASSHNVPLPINEQFF,TGCGCCAGCAGCCATAACGTCCCCCTACCAATCAATGAGCAGTTCTTC
17,NA,NA,TRBV5-1,TRBJ2-7,CASSPDLPQRPRYEQYF,TGCGCCAGCAGCCCGGATTTACCACAGCGGCCCCGCTACGAGCAGTACTTC
15,NA,TRBD1,TRBV19,TRBJ2-7,CASSIARGQGLVQYF,TGTGCCAGTAGTATAGCCAGGGGACAGGGCCTCGTTCAGTACTTC
15,NA,TRBD2,TRBV24-1,TRBJ2-5,CATSDLGLAQETQYF,TGTGCCACCAGTGACCTAGGACTAGCTCAAGAGACCCAGTACTTC
14,NA,TRBD1,TRBV7-2,TRBJ2-3,CASSLQQGADTQYF,TGTGCCAGCAGCTTACAACAGGGGGCGGATACGCAGTATTTT
13,NA,NA,TRBV27,TRBJ1-1,CASSLYGGTEAFF,TGTGCCAGCAGTTTATACGGGGGTACTGAAGCTTTCTTT
19,NA,TRBD2,TRBV4-1,TRBJ2-5,CASSHLVPGTSGVQETQYF,TGCGCCAGCAGCCACTTGGTGCCAGGCACTAGCGGGGTTCAAGAGACCCAGTACTTC
11,NA,NA,TRBV19,TRBJ2-3,CASSQTDTQYF,TGTGCCAGTAGTCAGACAGATACGCAGTATTTT
16,NA,TRBD2,TRBV4-1,TRBJ2-1,CASSQELAAPYNEQFF,TGCGCCAGCAGCCAAGAACTAGCGGCCCCCTACAATGAGCAGTTCTTC
18,NA,TRBD2,TRBV10-3,TRBJ2-3,CAISGSGSGRLGTDTQYF,TGTGCCATCAGTGGGTCGGGTAGCGGGAGGCTCGGGACAGATACGCAGTATTTT
15,NA,TRBD2,TRBV5-6,TRBJ2-2,CASSVGLANTGELFF,TGTGCCAGCAGCGTGGGACTAGCGAACACCGGGGAGCTGTTTTTT
14,NA,NA,TRBV28,TRBJ1-4,CASSLTANNEKLFF,TGTGCCAGCAGTTTGACAGCAAATAATGAAAAACTGTTTTTT
17,few,TRBD1,TRBV5-1,TRBJ1-1,CASSLRTTGGRNTEAFF,TGCGCCAGCAGCCTACGGACGACAGGGGGACGGAACACTGAAGCTTTCTTT
15,NA,NA,TRBV6-5,TRBJ2-2,CASYLGHVNTGELFF,TGTGCCAGTTACCTGGGACACGTGAACACCGGGGAGCTGTTTTTT
13,NA,NA,TRBV28,TRBJ1-2,CASSFYRNYGYTF,TGTGCCAGCAGTTTTTACAGGAACTATGGCTACACCTTC
11,NA,TRBD1,TRBV5-1,TRBJ2-1,CASSFAGGQFF,TGCGCCAGCAGCTTCGCAGGGGGGCAGTTCTTC
15,NA,NA,TRBV11-3,TRBJ2-3,CASSLDGGSGDTQYF,TGTGCCAGCAGCTTAGATGGGGGGAGTGGAGATACGCAGTATTTT
16,few,TRBD1,TRBV27,TRBJ2-3,CATHGRGQGAADTQYF,TGTGCCACTCACGGGCGGGGACAGGGGGCCGCAGATACGCAGTATTTT
14,NA,NA,TRBV2,TRBJ1-5,CATGDTRSNQPQHF,TGTGCCACCGGGGACACCAGGAGCAATCAGCCCCAGCATTTT
16,NA,NA,TRBV21-1,TRBJ2-7,CASSKVVAGESYEQYF,TGTGCCAGCAGCAAAGTGGTGGCAGGGGAAAGCTACGAGCAGTACTTC
15,NA,NA,TRBV28,TRBJ2-1,CASSLQVASTNEQFF,TGTGCCAGCAGTTTACAGGTGGCTAGCACCAATGAGCAGTTCTTC
15,NA,TRBD2,TRBV7-3,TRBJ2-1,CASSTPTSGSNEQFF,TGTGCCAGCAGCACCCCGACTAGCGGGAGCAATGAGCAGTTCTTC
15,NA,NA,TRBV6-5,TRBJ1-4,CASREGQYWAEKLFF,TGTGCCAGCAGGGAGGGTCAGTATTGGGCTGAAAAACTGTTTTTT
14,few,TRBD2,TRBV7-3,TRBJ2-3,CASSFGRGTDTQYF,TGTGCCAGCAGCTTTGGGAGGGGCACAGATACGCAGTATTTT
14,few,NA,TRBV9,TRBJ2-2,CAAGRQPEGGELFF,TGTGCCGCGGGTAGACAGCCGGAGGGCGGGGAGCTGTTTTTT
17,NA,NA,TRBV4-1,TRBJ2-3,CASSQVLAHREGDTQYF,TGCGCCAGCAGCCAAGTCCTAGCGCACCGAGAGGGGGATACGCAGTATTTT